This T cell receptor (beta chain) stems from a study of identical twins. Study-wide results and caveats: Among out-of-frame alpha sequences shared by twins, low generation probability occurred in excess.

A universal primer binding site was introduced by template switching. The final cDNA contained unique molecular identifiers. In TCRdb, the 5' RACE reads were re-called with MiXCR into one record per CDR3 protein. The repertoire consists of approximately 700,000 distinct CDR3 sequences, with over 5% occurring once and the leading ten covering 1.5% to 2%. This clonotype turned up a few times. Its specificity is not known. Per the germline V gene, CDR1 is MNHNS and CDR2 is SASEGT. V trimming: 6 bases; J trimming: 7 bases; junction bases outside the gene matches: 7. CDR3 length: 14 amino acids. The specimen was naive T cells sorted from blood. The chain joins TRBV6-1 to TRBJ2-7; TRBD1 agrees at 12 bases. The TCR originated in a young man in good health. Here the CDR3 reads CASSPGQGAWEQYF. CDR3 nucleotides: TGTGCCAGCAGCCCGGGACAGGGGGCGTGGGAGCAGTACTTC.